Only a few counts were recorded for the clone carrying this T cell receptor (beta chain). The antigen remains undetermined. This sample is part of a study of response to subunit inactivated influenza vaccine. Overall study findings and caveats: Authors suggested few new T cells are recruited by each seasonal influenza vaccination.

TCRdb re-called the RT-PCR reads with MiXCR, one entry per CDR3 protein. The data show 500,000 or so distinct CDR3 sequences, with 16% seen just once and over 2.5% held by the top ten. Trimming removed 4 bases at V and 11 bases at J, with 11 bases between. The CDR3 covers 11 residues. The rearrangement joins TRBV12-3 or TRBV12-4 to TRBJ1-1, with a possible D match to TRBD1 (5 bases). The TCR comes from a man between 50 and 69 years old who received an inactivated influenza vaccine. The source was CD4+ T cells sorted from PBMCs, collected less than 30 months after vaccination. CDR3 coding DNA: TGTGCCAGCAGTTGGGGGACGCGGGCTTTCTTT. Translated, it gives CASSWGTRAFF.